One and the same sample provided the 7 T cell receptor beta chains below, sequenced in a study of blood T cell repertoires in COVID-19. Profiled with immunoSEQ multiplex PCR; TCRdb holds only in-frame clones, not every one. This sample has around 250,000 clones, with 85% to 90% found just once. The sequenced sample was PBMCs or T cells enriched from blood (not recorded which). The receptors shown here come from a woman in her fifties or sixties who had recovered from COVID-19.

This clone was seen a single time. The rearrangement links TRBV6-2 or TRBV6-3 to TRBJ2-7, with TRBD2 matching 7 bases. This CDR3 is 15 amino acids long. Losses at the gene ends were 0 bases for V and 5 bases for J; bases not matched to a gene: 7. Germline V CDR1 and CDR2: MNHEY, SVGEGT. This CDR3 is CASSYSTREQNEQYF. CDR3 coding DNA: TGTGCCAGCAGTTACTCTACGCGGGAGCAAAACGAGCAGTACTTC.

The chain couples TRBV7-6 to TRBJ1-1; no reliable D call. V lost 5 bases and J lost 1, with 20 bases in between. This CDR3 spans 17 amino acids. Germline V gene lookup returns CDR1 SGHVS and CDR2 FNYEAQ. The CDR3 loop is CASSPQPGVGGNTEAFF. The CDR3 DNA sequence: TGTGCCAGCAGCCCCCAACCCGGGGTGGGTGGGAACACTGAAGCTTTCTTT.

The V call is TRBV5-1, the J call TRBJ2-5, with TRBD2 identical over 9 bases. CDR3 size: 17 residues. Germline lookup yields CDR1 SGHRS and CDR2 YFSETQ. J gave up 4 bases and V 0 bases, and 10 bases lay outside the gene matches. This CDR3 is CASSLALGFSGRETQYF. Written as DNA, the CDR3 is TGCGCCAGCAGCTTGGCCTTGGGTTTTAGCGGGAGAGAGACCCAGTACTTC. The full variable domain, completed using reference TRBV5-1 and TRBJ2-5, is KAGVTQTPRYLIKTRGQQVTLSCSPISGHRSVSWYQQTPGQGLQFLFEYFSETQRNKGNFPGRFSGRQFSNSRSEMNVSTLELGDSALYLCASSLALGFSGRETQYFGPGTRLLVL.

CDR3 DNA sequence: TGTGCCAGCTCACCAAGGACAGGGGGGAATTCACCCCTCCACTTT. This encodes CASSPRTGGNSPLHF. The gene calls are TRBV18 and TRBJ1-6; 10 bases agree with TRBD1. The CDR3 length is 15 residues. CDR1 is KGHSH and CDR2 is LQKENI in the germline V gene. V was clipped by 2 bases and J by 7 bases; unmatched bases: 2. The full variable domain, completed using reference TRBV18 and TRBJ1-6, is NAGVMQNPRHLVRRRGQEARLRCSPMKGHSHVYWYRQLPEEGLKFMVYLQKENIIDESGMPKERFSAEFPKEGPSILRIQQVVRGDSAAYFCASSPRTGGNSPLHFGNGTRLTVT.

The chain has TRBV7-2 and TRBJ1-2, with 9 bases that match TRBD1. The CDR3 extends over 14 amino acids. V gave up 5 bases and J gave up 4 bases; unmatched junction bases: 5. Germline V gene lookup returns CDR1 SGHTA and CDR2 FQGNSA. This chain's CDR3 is CASSRDRASYGYTF. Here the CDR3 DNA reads TGTGCCAGCAGCAGGGACAGGGCTTCCTATGGCTACACCTTC. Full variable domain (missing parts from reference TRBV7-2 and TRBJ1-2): GAGVSQSPSNKVTEKGKDVELRCDPISGHTALYWYRQSLGQGLEFLIYFQGNSAPDKSGLPSDRFSAERTGGSVSTLTIQRTQQEDSAVYLCASSRDRASYGYTFGSGTRLTVV.

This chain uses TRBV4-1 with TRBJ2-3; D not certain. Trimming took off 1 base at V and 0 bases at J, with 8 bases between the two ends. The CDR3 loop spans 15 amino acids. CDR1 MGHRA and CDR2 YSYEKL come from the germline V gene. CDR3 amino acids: CASSQGGRSTDTQYF. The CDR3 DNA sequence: TGCGCCAGCAGCCAAGGAGGCAGAAGCACAGATACGCAGTATTTT.

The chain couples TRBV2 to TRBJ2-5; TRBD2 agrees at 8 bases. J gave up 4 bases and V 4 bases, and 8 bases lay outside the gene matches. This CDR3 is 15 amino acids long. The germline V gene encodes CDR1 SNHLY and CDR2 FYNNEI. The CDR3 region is CASSVQREIPETQYF. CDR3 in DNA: TGTGCCAGCAGTGTCCAGCGGGAGATCCCAGAGACCCAGTACTTC.